The T cell receptor (beta chain) described here comes from a study of a mutant IDH1 vaccine in newly diagnosed glioma. The wider study: Patients under treatment included about 60% males and approximately 38% females and had a mean age of 40.4 years.

CDR3 length: 14 residues. V was cut by 4 bases and J by 12 bases, with 22 bases left in between. CDR1 SGHDN and CDR2 FVKESK come from the germline V gene. Time point of the sample: week 35, safety follow-up. The study gave 300 ug of mutant IDH1 20-mer peptide per vaccine dose, with topical imiquimod. The protocol was immunoSEQ multiplex PCR, while the TCRdb copy is restricted to in-frame clones and leaves out a portion. The sample lists tens of thousands of clones; approximately 88% were seen once. Concerning this clone: What it binds is unknown.

The chain carries TRBV14 and TRBJ2-7; TRBD2 is a possible D gene (6 bases). The material was PBMCs, obtained from a glioma patient whose treatment included an IDH1 peptide vaccine. The sequence was obtained from a man younger than 35 with glioma. In DNA, the CDR3 is TGTGCCAGCAGCCGTTTGGGGGGAACGGGCGGAAGGTACTTC. It specifies CASSRLGGTGGRYF. Full variable domain (rest looked up from reference TRBV14 and TRBJ2-7): EAGVTQFPSHSVIEKGQTVTLRCDPISGHDNLYWYRRVMGKEIKFLLHFVKESKQDESGMPNNRFLAERTGGTYSTLKVQPAELEDSGVYFCASSRLGGTGGRYFGPGTRLTVT.